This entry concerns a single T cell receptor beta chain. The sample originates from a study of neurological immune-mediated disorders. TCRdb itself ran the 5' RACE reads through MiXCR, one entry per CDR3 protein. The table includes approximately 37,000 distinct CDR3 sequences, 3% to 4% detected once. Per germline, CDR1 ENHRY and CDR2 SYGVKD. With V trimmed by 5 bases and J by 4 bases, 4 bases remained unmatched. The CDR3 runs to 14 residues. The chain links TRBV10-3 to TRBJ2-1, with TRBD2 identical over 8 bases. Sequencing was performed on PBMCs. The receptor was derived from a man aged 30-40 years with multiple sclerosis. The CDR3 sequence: CAISPREGYNEQFF. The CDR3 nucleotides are TGTGCCATCAGTCCTCGGGAGGGGTACAATGAGCAGTTCTTC.